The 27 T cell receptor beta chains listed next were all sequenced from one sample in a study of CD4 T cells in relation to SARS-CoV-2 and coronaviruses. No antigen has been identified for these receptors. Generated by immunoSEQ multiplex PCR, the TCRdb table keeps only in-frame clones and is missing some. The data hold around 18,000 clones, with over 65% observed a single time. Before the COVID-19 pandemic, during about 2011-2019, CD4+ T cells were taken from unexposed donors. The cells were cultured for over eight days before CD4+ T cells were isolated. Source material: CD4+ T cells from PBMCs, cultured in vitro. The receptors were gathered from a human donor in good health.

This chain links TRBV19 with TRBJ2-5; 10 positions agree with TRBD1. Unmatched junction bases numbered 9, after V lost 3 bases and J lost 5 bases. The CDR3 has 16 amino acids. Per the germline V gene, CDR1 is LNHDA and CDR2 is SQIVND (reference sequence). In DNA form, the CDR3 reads TGTGCCAGTAGTATCCTGCGGACAGGGGGTTCTGAGACCCAGTACTTC. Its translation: CASSILRTGGSETQYF.

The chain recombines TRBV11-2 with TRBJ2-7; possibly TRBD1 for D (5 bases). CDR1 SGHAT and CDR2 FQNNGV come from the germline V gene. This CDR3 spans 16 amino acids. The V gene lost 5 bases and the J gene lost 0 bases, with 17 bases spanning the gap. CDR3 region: CASSPLGRSSSYEQYF. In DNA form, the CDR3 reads TGTGCCAGCAGCCCCCTGGGGCGGTCGAGCTCCTACGAGCAGTACTTC.

CDR3 region: CASSLGGNGYTF. As DNA, the CDR3 is TGCGCCAGCAGCTTGGGGGGGAATGGCTACACCTTC. The V call is TRBV5-1, the J call TRBJ1-2, with D tentatively TRBD1 (5 bases). Germline values: CDR1 SGHRS, CDR2 YFSETQ. V lost 0 bases and J lost 6, with 6 bases in between. The CDR3 runs to 12 residues.

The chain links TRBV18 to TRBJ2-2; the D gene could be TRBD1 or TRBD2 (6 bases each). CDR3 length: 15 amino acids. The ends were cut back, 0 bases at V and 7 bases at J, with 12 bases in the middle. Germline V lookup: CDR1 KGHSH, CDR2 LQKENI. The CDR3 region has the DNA TGTGCCAGCTCACCACCCACAGGGCGGGACGGGGAGCTGTTTTTT. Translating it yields CASSPPTGRDGELFF. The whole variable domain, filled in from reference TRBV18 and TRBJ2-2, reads NAGVMQNPRHLVRRRGQEARLRCSPMKGHSHVYWYRQLPEEGLKFMVYLQKENIIDESGMPKERFSAEFPKEGPSILRIQQVVRGDSAAYFCASSPPTGRDGELFFGEGSRLTVL.

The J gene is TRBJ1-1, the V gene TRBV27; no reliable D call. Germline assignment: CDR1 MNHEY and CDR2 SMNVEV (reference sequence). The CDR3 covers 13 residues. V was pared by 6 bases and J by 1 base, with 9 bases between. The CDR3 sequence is CASRAGRNTEAFF. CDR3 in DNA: TGTGCCAGCAGGGCCGGACGGAACACTGAAGCTTTCTTT.

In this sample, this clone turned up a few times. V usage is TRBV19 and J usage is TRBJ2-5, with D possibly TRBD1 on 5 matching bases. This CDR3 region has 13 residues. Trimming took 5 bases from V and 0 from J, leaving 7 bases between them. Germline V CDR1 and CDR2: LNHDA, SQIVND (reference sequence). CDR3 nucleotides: TGTGCCAGTAGTGGGGCGGACCAAGAGACCCAGTACTTC. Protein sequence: CASSGADQETQYF.

For the CDR3, the DNA is TGTGCCAGCAGTGGACTAGCGGGAACCGGGGAGCTGTTTTTT. It yields the protein CASSGLAGTGELFF. The chain recombines TRBV2 with TRBJ2-2, with TRBD2 matching 11 bases. V lost 4 bases and J lost 5; bases outside the gene matches: 0. CDR1 SNHLY and CDR2 FYNNEI come from the germline V gene. This CDR3 is 14 amino acids long.

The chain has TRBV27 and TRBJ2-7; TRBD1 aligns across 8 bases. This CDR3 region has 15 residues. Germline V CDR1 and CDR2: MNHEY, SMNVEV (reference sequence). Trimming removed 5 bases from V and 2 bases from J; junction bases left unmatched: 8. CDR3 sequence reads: CASSTPGQAAYEQYF. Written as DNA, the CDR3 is TGTGCCAGCAGTACACCGGGACAGGCCGCCTACGAGCAGTACTTC.

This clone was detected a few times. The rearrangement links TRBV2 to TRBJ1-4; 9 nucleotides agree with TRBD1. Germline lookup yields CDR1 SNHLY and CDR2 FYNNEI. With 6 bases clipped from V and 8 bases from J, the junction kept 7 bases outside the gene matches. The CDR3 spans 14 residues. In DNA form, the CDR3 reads TGTGCCAGCAGCTCCGGGACAGGGAGGGAAAAACTGTTTTTT. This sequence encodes CASSSGTGREKLFF.

The CDR3 sequence is CASSWRGSEQYF. For the CDR3, the DNA is TGTGCCAGCAGCTGGCGGGGGTCCGAGCAGTACTTC. The gene calls are TRBV7-3 and TRBJ2-7, with 7 bases fitting TRBD2. The length of the CDR3 is 12 residues. Trimming cost V 4 bases and J 6 bases; bases outside gene matches: 3. Germline assignment: CDR1 SGHTA and CDR2 FQGTGA.

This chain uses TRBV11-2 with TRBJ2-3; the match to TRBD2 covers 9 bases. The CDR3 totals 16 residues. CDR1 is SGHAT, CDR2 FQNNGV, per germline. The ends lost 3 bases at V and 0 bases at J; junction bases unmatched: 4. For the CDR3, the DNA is TGTGCCAGCAGCTTGGGTGCGGGAGGGAGCACAGATACGCAGTATTTT. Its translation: CASSLGAGGSTDTQYF.

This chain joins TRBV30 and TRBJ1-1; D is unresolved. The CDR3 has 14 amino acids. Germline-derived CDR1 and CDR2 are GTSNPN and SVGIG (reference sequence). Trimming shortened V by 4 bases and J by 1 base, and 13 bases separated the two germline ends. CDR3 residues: CAWIKSFGNTEAFF. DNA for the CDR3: TGTGCCTGGATTAAGTCCTTTGGGAACACTGAAGCTTTCTTT. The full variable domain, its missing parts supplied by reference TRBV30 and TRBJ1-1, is SQTIHQWPATLVQPVGSPLSLECTVEGTSNPNLYWYRQAAGRGLQLLFYSVGIGQISSEVPQNLSASRPQDRQFILSSKKLLLSDSGFYLCAWIKSFGNTEAFFGQGTRLTVV.

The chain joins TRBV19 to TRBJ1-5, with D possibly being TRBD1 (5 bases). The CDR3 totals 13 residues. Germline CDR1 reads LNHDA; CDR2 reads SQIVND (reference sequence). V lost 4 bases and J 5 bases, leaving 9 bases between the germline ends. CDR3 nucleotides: TGTGCCAGTAGTACCCGGGGGGATCAGCCCCAGCATTTT. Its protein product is CASSTRGDQPQHF. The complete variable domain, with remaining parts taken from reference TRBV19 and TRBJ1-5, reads DGGITQSPKYLFRKEGQNVTLSCEQNLNHDAMYWYRQDPGQGLRLIYYSQIVNDFQKGDIAEGYSVSREKKESFPLTVTSAQKNPTAFYLCASSTRGDQPQHFGDGTRLSIL.

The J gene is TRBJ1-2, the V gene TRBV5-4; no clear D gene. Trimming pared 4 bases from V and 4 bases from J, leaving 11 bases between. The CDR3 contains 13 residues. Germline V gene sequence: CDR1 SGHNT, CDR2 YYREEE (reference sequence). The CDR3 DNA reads TGTGCCAGCAGCGGCGGGGTTTCCTATGGCTACACCTTC. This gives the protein CASSGGVSYGYTF.

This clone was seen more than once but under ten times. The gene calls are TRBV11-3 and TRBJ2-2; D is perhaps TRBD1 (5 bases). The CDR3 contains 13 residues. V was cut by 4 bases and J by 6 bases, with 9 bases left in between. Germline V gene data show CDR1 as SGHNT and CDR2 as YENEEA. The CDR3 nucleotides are TGTGCCAGCAGCTCGGACATCGCCGGGGAGCTGTTTTTT. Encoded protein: CASSSDIAGELFF. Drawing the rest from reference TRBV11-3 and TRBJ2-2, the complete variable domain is EAGVVQSPRYKIIEKKQPVAFWCNPISGHNTLYWYLQNLGQGPELLIRYENEEAVDDSQLPKDRFSAERLKGVDSTLKIQPAELGDSAVYLCASSSDIAGELFFGEGSRLTVL.

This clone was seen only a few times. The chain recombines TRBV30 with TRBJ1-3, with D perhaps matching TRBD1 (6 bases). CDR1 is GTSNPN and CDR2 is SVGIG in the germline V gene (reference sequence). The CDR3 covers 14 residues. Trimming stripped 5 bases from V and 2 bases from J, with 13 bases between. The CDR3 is CAWSDSGTGNTIYF. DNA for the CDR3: TGTGCCTGGTCGGACAGCGGAACTGGAAACACCATATATTTT.

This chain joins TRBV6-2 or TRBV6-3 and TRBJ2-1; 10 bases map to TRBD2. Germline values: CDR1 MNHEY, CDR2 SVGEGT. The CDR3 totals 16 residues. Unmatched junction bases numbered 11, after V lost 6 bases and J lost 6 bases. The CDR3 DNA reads TGTGCCAGCAGCATATCCCTAGCGGGAGTTAGCAATGAGCAGTTCTTC. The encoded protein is CASSISLAGVSNEQFF.

CDR3 residues: CASRLGTAPNTEAFF. The CDR3, as DNA: TGTGCCAGCCGGCTAGGGACAGCGCCGAACACTGAAGCTTTCTTT. V usage is TRBV14 and J usage is TRBJ1-1; 7 bases fit TRBD1. The CDR3 covers 15 residues. Per the germline V gene, CDR1 is SGHDN and CDR2 is FVKESK. J lost 1 base, V lost 8 bases, and 10 bases had no gene match.

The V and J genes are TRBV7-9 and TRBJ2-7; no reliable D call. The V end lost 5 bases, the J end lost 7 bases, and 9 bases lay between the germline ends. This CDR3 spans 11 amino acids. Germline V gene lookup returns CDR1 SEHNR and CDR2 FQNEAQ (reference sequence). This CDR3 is CASSAVGEQYF. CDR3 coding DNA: TGTGCCAGCAGCGCGGTTGGGGAGCAGTACTTC.

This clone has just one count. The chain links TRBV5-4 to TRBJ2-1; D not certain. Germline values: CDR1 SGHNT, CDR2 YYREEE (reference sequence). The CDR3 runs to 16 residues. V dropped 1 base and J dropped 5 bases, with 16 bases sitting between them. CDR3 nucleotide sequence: TGTGCCAGCAGCTTGTACCGACTCCAACTAAACAATGAGCAGTTCTTC. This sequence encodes CASSLYRLQLNNEQFF.

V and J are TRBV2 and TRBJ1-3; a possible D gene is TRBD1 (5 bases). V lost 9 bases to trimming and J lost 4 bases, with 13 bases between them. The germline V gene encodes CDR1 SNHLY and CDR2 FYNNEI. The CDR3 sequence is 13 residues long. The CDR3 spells CARGRDQGNTIYF. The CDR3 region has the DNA TGTGCCAGAGGCCGGGACCAAGGAAACACCATATATTTT.

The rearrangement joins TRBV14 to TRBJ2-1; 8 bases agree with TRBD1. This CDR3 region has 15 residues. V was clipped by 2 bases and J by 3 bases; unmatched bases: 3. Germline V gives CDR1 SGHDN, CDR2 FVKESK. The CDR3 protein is CASSQLTGGYNEQFF. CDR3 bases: TGTGCCAGCAGCCAACTCACAGGGGGCTACAATGAGCAGTTCTTC.

The CDR3 bases are TGTGCCAGTAGTATACCCCGGGACTTTGGCTACACCTTC. This sequence encodes CASSIPRDFGYTF. The chain carries TRBV19 and TRBJ1-2, with a weak D call TRBD1 (5 bases). Germline assignment: CDR1 LNHDA and CDR2 SQIVND (reference sequence). The length of the CDR3 is 13 residues. The V end was cut by 2 bases, the J end by 7 bases, with 11 bases between.

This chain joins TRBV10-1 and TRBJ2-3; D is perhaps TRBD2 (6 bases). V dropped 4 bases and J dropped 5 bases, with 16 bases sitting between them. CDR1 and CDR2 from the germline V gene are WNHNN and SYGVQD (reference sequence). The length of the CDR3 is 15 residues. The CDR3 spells CASSGSGTPGDTQYF. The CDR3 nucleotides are TGCGCCAGCAGTGGTAGCGGAACGCCGGGAGATACGCAGTATTTT.

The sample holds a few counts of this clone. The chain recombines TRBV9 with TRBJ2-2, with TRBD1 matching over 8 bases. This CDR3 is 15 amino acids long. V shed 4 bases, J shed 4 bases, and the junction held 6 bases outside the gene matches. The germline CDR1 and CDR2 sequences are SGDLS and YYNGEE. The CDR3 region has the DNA TGTGCCAGCAGCCCCGGACAGGGACCCACCGGGGAGCTGTTTTTT. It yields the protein CASSPGQGPTGELFF.

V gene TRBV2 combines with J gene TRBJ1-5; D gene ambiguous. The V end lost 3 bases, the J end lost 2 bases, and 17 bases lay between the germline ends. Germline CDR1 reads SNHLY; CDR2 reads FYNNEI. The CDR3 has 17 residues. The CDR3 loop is CASSDEALNSRNQPQHF. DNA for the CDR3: TGTGCCAGCAGTGATGAGGCCCTCAATTCACGCAATCAGCCCCAGCATTTT.

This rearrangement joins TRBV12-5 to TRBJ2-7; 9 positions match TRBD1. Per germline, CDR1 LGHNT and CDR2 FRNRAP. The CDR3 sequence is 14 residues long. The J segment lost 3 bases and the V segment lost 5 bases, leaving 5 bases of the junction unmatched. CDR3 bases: TGTGCTAGTGGTCCGGGACAGGGTTACTACGAGCAGTACTTC. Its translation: CASGPGQGYYEQYF.